This T cell receptor (beta chain) emerged from a study of blood T cells in healthy people across ages (dated by TCRdb to about 2015). Regarding the study in general: In model experiments, template switching captured roughly one uniquely barcoded TCR beta cDNA molecule for every two T cells. The study measured age-related changes in TCR beta repertoire diversity using deep sequencing normalized with unique cDNA molecular identifiers. The donors were divided into four age groups: young (average around 17 years), middle-aged (under 40), aged (approximately 64) and long-lived (roughly 86). Two additional independent replicas of 1 million unique cDNA reads from the same blood draw were analyzed for two donors (one aged 18 to 29 and one aged 80 or older).

The study at large found these results: Observed TCR beta diversity per million T cells fell roughly linearly with age, and a significant reduction was already apparent by age around 36. A strong correlation was found between observed TCR beta diversity and the percentage of naive T cells measured by flow cytometry. Estimates of total diversity based on one million sequenced T cells were considered lower bounds and underestimates. Because profiling used bulk unsorted PBMCs, naive and antigen-experienced compartments could not be compared conclusively. The CMV infection status of donors was not known, potentially confounding age-related changes in expanded clonotypes. Compared with the aged group, more naive CD4+ T cells, fewer expanded clones and increased TCR diversity were shown by the long-lived group, suggesting age selection.

The donors were about 40 Caucasian individuals from Russia, aged 6 to 90 years, who were systemically healthy. Each donor gave roughly 9 milliliters of peripheral blood, drawn into EDTA-treated Vacutainer tubes. Ficoll-Paque density-gradient centrifugation was used to isolate PBMCs, with at least 7 million per sample. Trizol reagent was used to extract total RNA from the PBMCs, yielding at least 5 micrograms per sample. For every donor, an aliquot of PBMCs went through flow cytometry to measure the percentages of naive CD45RAhigh/CD27high T cells. The library was made by 5' RACE. The sequencing machine was an Illumina HiSeq 2500. A second roughly 6 to 11 cycle PCR used a sample-barcoded 5' primer and a J-beta primer mix. Each TCR beta cDNA molecule received a unique molecular identifier from a template-switch 5' adaptor carrying 12 random nucleotides. Each sample yielded at least 2.5 million CDR3-containing paired-end reads. First-strand cDNA was synthesized from all RNA with the Mint cDNA synthesis kit, primed by a TRBC-specific oligonucleotide. All cDNA was treated with uracil-DNA glycosylase and then went through a first 18-cycle PCR with the universal primers M1SS and BC2_uni_R. In the source study's methods: For normalization, 1 million high-quality reads were randomly selected from each sample, with every read carrying a distinct molecular identifier. Reads sharing molecular identifiers were discarded rather than binned into consensus sequences. MiTCR, run with a Q25 quality threshold and the strictest error-elimination algorithm, handled CDR3 identification, clonotype clustering and error correction. A nonparametric unseen species model with Euler transformation was used to estimate a lower bound on total TCR beta diversity. The raw public reads went through TCRdb reprocessing: fastp at Q25, MiXCR clone calling, in-frame beta chains kept. For every CDR3 protein sequence, its rows merge into one entry that carries the most common genes and DNA. The V and J calls follow TCRdb's processing rather than the paper's. In this sample the table shows 760,000 or so distinct CDR3 sequences, around 25% of which occur a single time. The ten most abundant clones make up 8% to 10% of the sample.

The CDR3, from cysteine to phenylalanine, totals 15 residues. The DNA shown is the 45-base CDR3, in frame from base 1. CDR1 MDHEN and CDR2 SYDVKM are derived from the germline V gene. In regard to this clonotype: It lacks a known antigen. Per-base qualities were not stored, and no clone one base away is much larger.

These data are also associated with another study on T cells of mothers and their children. The second study also describes: The donors were nine systemically healthy Caucasian individuals, made up of three mothers and their six children. cDNA synthesis used all of the extracted RNA, with 1.5 ug of RNA in each 15 ul reaction. In the second PCR, sample barcodes and 2-4 random nucleotides were introduced via the M1S primer. Over 10 million TCR beta CDR3 reads came from each mother, compared with some 3 million reads from each child. Thymic selection shapes the output of TCR recombination in a similar way in related and unrelated pairs, and inherited differences have a minor effect. Normalized repertoire overlap in related mother-child pairs was always slightly higher than in unrelated mother-child pairs, but the difference was never significant. No persistent microchimeric T cell clones were detected, at a sensitivity of roughly 100 clones per million clonotypes. The study used deep NGS to compare TCR beta repertoires of mothers and children, seeking features distinguishing related mother-child pairs from unrelated individuals. The mean age was around 40 +/- 4 years for the mothers and around 10 +/- 4 years for the children. After adapter ligation was performed with NEBNext reagents, the libraries were sequenced on an Illumina HiSeq 2000 with 100+100 nt paired-end reads. To prevent cross-contamination, the mother and child libraries were prepared one month apart and sequenced in separate runs. Each donor had between roughly 450,000 and 2,100,000 distinct TCR beta clonotypes identified. Naive TCR beta clonotypes were estimated from low-frequency clonotypes matched to each donor's FACS-determined naive share, without sorting.

The sample was blood. The sequence links TRBV28 to TRBJ2-5; TRBD1 is possibly the D segment (6 matching bases). Near its end, the DNA agrees better with TRBJ2-7, so the J call may be wrong. The source of this sequence is a boy between 5 and 17 years old in good health. The CDR3 amino acid sequence is: CASSLGGRGAYEQYF. The DNA is TGTGCCAGCAGTTTAGGGGGCAGGGGTGCGTACGAGCAGTACTTC.